This entry features one TCR beta chain sequence. These data come from a study of graft-versus-host responses after intestinal transplantation. Study-level findings and limits: GvH clones were identified in recipient marrow, with some first appearing in ileum or blood. Individuals carrying graft-donor T cell macrochimerism showed high graft-versus-host to host-versus-graft clonal ratios in allografts.

Sequencing was performed with immunoSEQ multiplex PCR; in TCRdb, only in-frame clones are kept and a portion is missing. The repertoire consists of 4,000 to 5,000 clones, with 25% to 30% occurring once and the leading ten covering approximately 8%. Germline CDR1 reads MNHEY; CDR2 reads SMNVEV (reference sequence). The CDR3 contains 15 residues. Trimming left V 6 bases short and J 2 bases short, with 17 bases between. The input for sequencing was alloreactive CD4+ T cells from a mixed lymphocyte reaction culture, taken before transplantation. Noted subset: CFSE-low proliferating T cells sorted from roughly 6-day pre-transplant mixed lymphocyte reaction (GvH or HvG direction). The chain is built from TRBV27 and TRBJ2-7; D is uncertain. The source of this sequence is a human patient who was an organ donor for intestinal transplantation. The CDR3 loop is CASRAVGRIPYEQYF. The CDR3 nucleotides read TGTGCCAGCAGGGCCGTCGGACGGATCCCCTACGAGCAGTACTTC.